This T cell receptor (beta chain) was captured by sequencing in a study of OX40 agonist ivuxolimab in advanced cancers. In the study overall: The costimulatory receptor OX40 (CD134) was targeted by ivuxolimab, a fully human IgG2 agonistic monoclonal antibody. The point of sequencing TCRbeta in the periphery was to test whether ivuxolimab changed TCR sequence diversity and drove clonal T-cell expansion. The paper covers the monotherapy dose-escalation part of the phase I ivuxolimab trial, which included N ≈ 50 patients. Intravenous ivuxolimab was administered to patients every 2 weeks at six dose levels: 0.01, 0.1, 0.3, 1.5, 3 and 10 mg/kg. Partial responses occurred in three dose-escalation patients, of whom one had hepatocellular carcinoma and two had cutaneous melanoma. A male proportion of around 81% and a mean age of 60 years, ranging from about 20 to 79, were recorded for the dose-escalation cohort. Patients were allowed to have had prior anti-PD-1, anti-PD-L1 or anti-CTLA-4 therapy, and 30% to 40% of the dose-escalation patients had previously received checkpoint inhibitors. Of the roughly 52 dose-escalation patients, hepatocellular carcinoma was present in around 20, melanoma in approximately 15, renal cell carcinoma in 9 and head and neck cancer in 9. The investigation overall reported the following: Partial responders in the 0.1-3.0 mg/kg groups had among the lowest normalized peripheral clonal expansion, especially among CD8+ T cells. After ivuxolimab, more expanded clones were found on average in CD8+ T cells than in CD4+ T cells. Antigen specificity was not determined for the clonally expanded peripheral T cells. Low levels of normalized T-cell clonal expansion were also seen in some patients who did not respond. Clonal expansion of both CD4+ and CD8+ blood T cells was observed from baseline to week 6 at doses 0.1 to 3.0 mg/kg.

To sequence the TCRbeta CDR3 region, genomic DNA was isolated from the sorted cells. The immunoSEQ Assay was used to sequence the TCRbeta CDR3 regions. Sourced from immuneACCESS, this table was stored by TCRdb with only in-frame sequences that have V and J called. A share of the clones is absent; for the studies checked, an unresolved V gene accounts for under half, and the remainder has no known explanation. Within this sample are tens of thousands of clones, with about 85% of them counted one time only. The ten most abundant clones make up about 1.3% of the sample. Patients with autoimmune disease history or receiving systemic immunosuppression were excluded from the trial. Peripheral blood for TCR sequencing was drawn from every dose cohort at baseline, at cycle 4 day 1 and at cycle 7 day 1. Samples were obtained from an open-label, multicenter, first-in-human phase I dose-escalation trial of ivuxolimab. Adults with locally advanced or metastatic head and neck squamous cell, hepatocellular, melanoma or renal cell carcinoma were enrolled in the trial. Before TCR sequencing, CD4+ T cells and CD8+ T cells from peripheral blood were sorted into separate populations.

To note about this clone: It has no known antigen specificity. No per-base quality is available; no much larger clone lies one base away.

The germline V gene encodes CDR1 MNHEY and CDR2 SMNVEV (reference sequence). V is clipped by 2 bases and J by 0 bases, and the sequence between their germline boundaries is 7 bases long. The CDR3 starts with the cysteine, ends with the phenylalanine, and has 14 residues. The retained sequence is limited to the CDR3, 42 bases, with the frame set at the first base. The chain uses TRBV27 and TRBJ1-1, and possibly TRBD1, on 5 matching bases. Specimen: CD4+ or CD8+ T cells sorted from blood, collected in a trial of the OX40 agonist ivuxolimab. This sequence originates from an adult with an advanced solid tumor such as melanoma, head and neck, liver or kidney cancer. The nucleotides are TGTGCCAGCAGTTTAGGGGGAGTGAACACTGAAGCTTTCTTT. Its protein reads: CASSLGGVNTEAFF.